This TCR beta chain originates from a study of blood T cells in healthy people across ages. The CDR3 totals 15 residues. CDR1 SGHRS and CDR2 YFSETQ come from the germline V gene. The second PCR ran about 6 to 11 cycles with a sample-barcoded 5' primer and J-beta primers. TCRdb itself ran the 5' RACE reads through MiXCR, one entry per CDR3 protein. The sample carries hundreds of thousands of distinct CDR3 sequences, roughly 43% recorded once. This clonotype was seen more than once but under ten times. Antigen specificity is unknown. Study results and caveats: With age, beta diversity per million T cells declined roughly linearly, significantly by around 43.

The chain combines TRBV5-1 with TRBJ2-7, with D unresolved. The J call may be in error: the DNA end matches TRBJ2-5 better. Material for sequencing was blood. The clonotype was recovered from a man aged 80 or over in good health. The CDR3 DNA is TGCGCCAGCAGCTTGGGCGGCCAAACAACCGAGACCCAGTACTTC. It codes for CASSLGGQTTETQYF.